The clone carrying this T cell receptor beta chain was seen a few times. Here immunoSEQ multiplex PCR was the method, and the copy in TCRdb shows in-frame clones only, minus some. The table lists over 150,000 clones, 84% of them singletons. The entry originates in a study of blood T cell repertoires in COVID-19. Overall study: Nucleic acid was either cDNA or gDNA, and it came from T cells, B-cell-depleted T cells, or PBMCs.

Living in about two dozen US areas, the participants were between about 18 and 90 years of age. Cohort allocation depended upon clinical history that participants reported. Cohort 3 recovery required two negative PCRs, clearance, or symptom resolution. CDR3 size: 12 residues. The trim removed 0 bases at V and 9 bases at J, leaving 5 bases unmatched. Germline V gives CDR1 GTSNPN, CDR2 SVGIG (reference sequence). The sequence derives from a man over 45 who had recovered from COVID-19. The sample consisted of PBMCs or T cells enriched from blood (not recorded which). The chain joins TRBV30 to TRBJ2-7; 7 bases match TRBD1. CDR3 region: CAWSVQRTGQYF. CDR3 coding DNA: TGTGCCTGGAGTGTACAGCGGACAGGGCAGTACTTC.